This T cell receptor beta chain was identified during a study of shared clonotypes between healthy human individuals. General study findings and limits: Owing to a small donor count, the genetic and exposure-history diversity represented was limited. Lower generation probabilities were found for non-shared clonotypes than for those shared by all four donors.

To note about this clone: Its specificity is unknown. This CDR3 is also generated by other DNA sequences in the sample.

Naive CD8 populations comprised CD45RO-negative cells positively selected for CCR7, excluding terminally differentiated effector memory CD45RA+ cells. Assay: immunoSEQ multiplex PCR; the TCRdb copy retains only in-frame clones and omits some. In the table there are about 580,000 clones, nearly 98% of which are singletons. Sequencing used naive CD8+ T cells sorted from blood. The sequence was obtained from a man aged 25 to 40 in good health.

The CDR3 loop is CASSLGLAGVDEQFF. In DNA form, the CDR3 reads TGTGCCAGCAGCCTGGGACTAGCGGGAGTCGATGAGCAGTTCTTC. V is TRBV5-4 and J is TRBJ2-1, with TRBD2 matching 14 bases. Germline assignment: CDR1 SGHNT and CDR2 YYREEE (reference sequence). The CDR3 spans 15 residues. J was trimmed by 8 bases and V by 4 bases; bases with no gene match: 5.